This T cell receptor beta chain was identified in a study of low-dose radiotherapy and immunotherapy resistance in tumors. Time point indicated: after trial treatment. Treatment meaning: LDRT plus nivolumab, ipilimumab, low-dose cyclophosphamide and aspirin (RACIN trial). This clonotype was seen many times. First-strand cDNA used TRAV- and TRBV-specific primers, covering alpha and beta chains. TCRs were put through approximately 21 PCR cycles of amplification with Phusion. A constant-region primer and the V-primer adapter served as the primer pair. It was by in vitro transcription that isolated mRNA was amplified. TCRdb re-derived calls from the reads in MiXCR, one entry per CDR3 protein. The table shows around 60,000 distinct CDR3 sequences, with roughly 23% occurring only once. Material: PBMCs, obtained after low-dose radiotherapy plus immunotherapy. This sequence originates from a male donor with prostate cancer.

The CDR3 DNA follows: TGTGCCAGCAGCTTAGGACAGGGGAGCACTGAAGCTTTCTTT. Its translation: CASSLGQGSTEAFF. This chain joins TRBV7-3 and TRBJ1-1, with TRBD1 matching 9 bases. J gave up 4 bases and V 2 bases, and 2 bases lay outside the gene matches. Germline lookup yields CDR1 SGHTA and CDR2 FQGTGA. This CDR3 has 14 residues.